This paragraph covers one T cell receptor beta chain sequence. The V gene lost 5 bases and the J gene lost 13 bases, with 14 bases spanning the gap. The CDR3 covers 11 residues. Germline V gene sequence: CDR1 SEHNR, CDR2 FQNEAQ (reference sequence). These data come from a study of blood T cells in healthy people across ages. It was with a sample-barcoded 5' primer and a J-beta primer mix that a second PCR of about 7 to 12 cycles was run. TCRdb fed the 5' RACE reads into MiXCR, producing one record per CDR3 protein. The repertoire includes over a million distinct CDR3 sequences, about 40% of them detected once, and roughly 7.7% sits in the top ten.

The sequence was obtained from a woman younger than 30 in good health. Material for sequencing was blood. V and J are TRBV7-9 and TRBJ2-5, with D unclear. The CDR3 DNA follows: TGTGCCAGCAGCCCCGGTAGTGGTTGGTACTTC. Translating gives CASSPGSGWYF.